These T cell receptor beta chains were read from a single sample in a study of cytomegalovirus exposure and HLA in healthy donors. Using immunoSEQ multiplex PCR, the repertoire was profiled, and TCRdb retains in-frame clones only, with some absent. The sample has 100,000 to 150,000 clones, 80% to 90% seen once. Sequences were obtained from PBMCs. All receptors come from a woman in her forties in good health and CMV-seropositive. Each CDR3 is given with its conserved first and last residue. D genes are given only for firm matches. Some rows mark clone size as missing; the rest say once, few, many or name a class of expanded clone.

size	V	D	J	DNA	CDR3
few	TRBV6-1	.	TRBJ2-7	TGTGCCAGCACCCCCGGCTACGAGCAGTACTTC	CASTPGYEQYF
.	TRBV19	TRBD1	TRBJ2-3	TGTGCCAGCATCCAGGGGGCTAGCACAGATACGCAGTATTTT	CASIQGASTDTQYF
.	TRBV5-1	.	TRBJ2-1	TGCGCCAGCAGCTTGGGCGTGAACTCCTACAATGAGCAGTTCTTC	CASSLGVNSYNEQFF
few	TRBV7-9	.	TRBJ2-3	TGTGCCAGCAGCTGGGACTTGAATACGCAGTATTTT	CASSWDLNTQYF
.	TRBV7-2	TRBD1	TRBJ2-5	TGTGCCAGCAGCAACCCCGGGACAGGAGAGACCCAGTACTTC	CASSNPGTGETQYF
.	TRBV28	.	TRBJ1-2	TGTGCCAGCAGTCCACTAGGCTTGGGGTATGGCTACACCTTC	CASSPLGLGYGYTF
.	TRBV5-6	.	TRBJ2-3	TGTGCCAGCAGCGTAACAGGGGGGGGCACAGATACGCAGTATTTT	CASSVTGGGTDTQYF
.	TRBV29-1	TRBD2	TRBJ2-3	TGCAGCGTTGAAGACCAGACTAGCGGAAGCACAGATACGCAGTATTTT	CSVEDQTSGSTDTQYF
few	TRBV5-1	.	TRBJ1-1	TGCGCCAGCAGCTTGGATACATCAATAGCCAACACTGAAGCTTTCTTT	CASSLDTSIANTEAFF
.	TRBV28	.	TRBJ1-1	TGTGCCAGCAGTTTGTGGCCAGGGGCAAATGCTTTCTTT	CASSLWPGANAFF
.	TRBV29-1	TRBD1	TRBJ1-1	TGCAGCGTTCCCGGGACAGGGAGGACTGAAGCTTTCTTT	CSVPGTGRTEAFF
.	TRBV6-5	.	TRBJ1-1	TGTGCCAGCAGTTACAGGGGGACCATGAACACTGAAGCTTTCTTT	CASSYRGTMNTEAFF
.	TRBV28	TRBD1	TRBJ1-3	TGTGCCAGCACCACAGGGGGCTCTGGAAACACCATATATTTT	CASTTGGSGNTIYF
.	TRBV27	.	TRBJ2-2	TGTGCCAGCAGTTTGCGGGCATTTGGTATTGACGCCGGGGAGCTGTTTTTT	CASSLRAFGIDAGELFF
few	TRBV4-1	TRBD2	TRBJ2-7	TGCGCCAGCAGCCAAGATCCTGGGGCTAGCGGGGGGGTGTTTGGCGAGCAGTACTTC	CASSQDPGASGGVFGEQYF
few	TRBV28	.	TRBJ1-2	TGTGCCAGCGTATTCGTAACGGGGTCGGCTAACTATGGCTACACCTTC	CASVFVTGSANYGYTF
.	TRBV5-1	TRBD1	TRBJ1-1	TGCGCCAGCAGGCGATCACAGGGGTCCACTGAAGCTTTCTTT	CASRRSQGSTEAFF
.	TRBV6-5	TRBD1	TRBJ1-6	TGTGCCAGCAGTTACGGGACAGGGGGTCCCCTCCACTTT	CASSYGTGGPLHF
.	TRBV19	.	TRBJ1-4	TGTGCCAGTAGCGCCTCATATTCAGGGAAGCAAAATGAAAAACTGTTTTTT	CASSASYSGKQNEKLFF
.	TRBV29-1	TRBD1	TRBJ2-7	TGCAGCGTTGATATGGGACAGGGGTACGAGCAGTACTTC	CSVDMGQGYEQYF
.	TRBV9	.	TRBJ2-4	TGTGCCAGCAGCACCCGGGGTAGCGGTGAAAACATTCAGTACTTC	CASSTRGSGENIQYF
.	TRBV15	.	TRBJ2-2	TGTGCCACCAGCAGAGATAACGGACAGATTATAGGGGCGAACACCGGGGAGCTGTTTTTT	CATSRDNGQIIGANTGELFF
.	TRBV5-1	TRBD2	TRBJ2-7	TGCGCCAGCAGCTTACAGACTAGCGGGGGGAGCTCCTACGAGCAGTACTTC	CASSLQTSGGSSYEQYF
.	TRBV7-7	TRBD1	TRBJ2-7	TGTGCTAGCAGCTCGCGGACAGGGGAAGTAGAAAGGTCCTACGAGCAGTACTTC	CASSSRTGEVERSYEQYF
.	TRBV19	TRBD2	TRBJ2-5	TGTGCCAGTAGCCCCAGTTCGGGGGGAATAAGGGGAGAGACCCAGTACTTC	CASSPSSGGIRGETQYF
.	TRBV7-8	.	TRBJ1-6	TGTGCCAGCAGCCCCGCCGGTGCCGTTACCCTCCACTTT	CASSPAGAVTLHF
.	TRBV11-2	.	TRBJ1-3	TGTGCCAGCAGCTTGCAGGGGTCCCAAAACACCATATATTTT	CASSLQGSQNTIYF
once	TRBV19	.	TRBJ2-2	TGTGCCAGTAGTATAGATTTAGGCAGGCGCCGGGAGCTGTTTTTT	CASSIDLGRRRELFF
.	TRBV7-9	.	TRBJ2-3	TGTGCCAGCAGCAAACAGGTTAATACGCAGTATTTT	CASSKQVNTQYF
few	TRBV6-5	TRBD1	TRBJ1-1	TGTGCCAGCAGGAGGGACAGCTCTCGGACTGAAGCTTTCTTT	CASRRDSSRTEAFF
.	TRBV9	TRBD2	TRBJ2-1	TGTGCCAGCAGCGTAGGCGGGAGGGCGCCTGAGCAGTTCTTC	CASSVGGRAPEQFF
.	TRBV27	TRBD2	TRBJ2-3	TGTGCCAGCAGTCTCCCCGGGACTAGCGGGAGTAGAGATACGCAGTATTTT	CASSLPGTSGSRDTQYF
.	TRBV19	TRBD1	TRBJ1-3	TGTGCCAGTAGTATAGCTGGACAGGGGTCTGGAAACACCATATATTTT	CASSIAGQGSGNTIYF
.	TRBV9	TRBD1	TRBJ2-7	TGTGCCAGCAGCCCCGGCCAGGGGGCAGCCTACGAGCAGTACTTC	CASSPGQGAAYEQYF
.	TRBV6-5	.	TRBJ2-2	TGTGCCAGCAGTTACTTAGGGACAGGGGAGCTGTTTTTT	CASSYLGTGELFF
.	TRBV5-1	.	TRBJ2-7	TGCGCCAGCAGCTTGGGATTAGCTTTGTCCTACGAGCAGTACTTC	CASSLGLALSYEQYF
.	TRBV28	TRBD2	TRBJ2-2	TGTGCCAGCAGTTTAAGGACTAGCGGGAGAGGGGAGCTGTTTTTT	CASSLRTSGRGELFF
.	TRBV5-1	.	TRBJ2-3	TGCGCCAGCAGCTTGTCTCTCAGCACAGATACGCAGTATTTT	CASSLSLSTDTQYF
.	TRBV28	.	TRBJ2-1	TGTGCCAGCAGCACACTAGCTGACAATGAGCAGTTCTTC	CASSTLADNEQFF
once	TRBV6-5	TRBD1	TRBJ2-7	TGTGCCAGCAGCGGGACAGGGGAGCTCGAGCAGTACTTC	CASSGTGELEQYF
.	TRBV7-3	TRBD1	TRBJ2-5	TGTGCCAGCAGCTTCTCCTTGGGGACAGCGCAAGAGACCCAGTACTTC	CASSFSLGTAQETQYF
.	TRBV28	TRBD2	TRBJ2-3	TGTGCCAGCAGCCTCCAGATCGCCGGGAGGGCCACAGATACGCAGTATTTT	CASSLQIAGRATDTQYF
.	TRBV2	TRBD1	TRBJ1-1	TGTGCCAGCGGGGGACAGGACTTCACTGAAGCTTTCTTT	CASGGQDFTEAFF